The clone carrying this T cell receptor (beta chain) was observed a few times. The data stem from a study of blood T cell repertoires in COVID-19. The CDR3 covers 12 residues. The V and J ends lost 6 bases and 7 bases, in that order; junction bases with no gene match: 5. CDR1 and CDR2 (germline): MNHEY, SMNVEV (reference sequence). TCRdb's copy holds only in-frame clones and misses some; the assay was immunoSEQ multiplex PCR. The table includes hundreds of thousands of clones, 75% to 90% detected once. Sequencing was carried out using peripheral blood. The receptor comes from a young woman with acute or convalescent COVID-19. The chain couples TRBV27 to TRBJ2-7, with 8 bases matching TRBD2. The CDR3 region is CASRAGGLEQYF. The DNA for the CDR3 is TGTGCCAGCAGGGCGGGGGGCCTGGAGCAGTACTTC.